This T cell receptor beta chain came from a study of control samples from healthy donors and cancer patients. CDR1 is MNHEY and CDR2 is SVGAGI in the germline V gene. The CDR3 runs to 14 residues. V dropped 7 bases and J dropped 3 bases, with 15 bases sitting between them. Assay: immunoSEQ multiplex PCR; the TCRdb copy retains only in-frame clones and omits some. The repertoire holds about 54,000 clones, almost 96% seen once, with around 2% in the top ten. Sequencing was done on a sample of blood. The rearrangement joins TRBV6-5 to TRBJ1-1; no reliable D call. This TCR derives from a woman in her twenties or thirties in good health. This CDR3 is CASTLRADYTEAFF. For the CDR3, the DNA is TGTGCCAGCACCTTACGGGCTGACTACACTGAAGCTTTCTTT.